This T cell receptor (beta chain) emerged from a study of CD8 T cells in ankylosing spondylitis. TCRdb re-called the 5' RACE reads with MiXCR, one entry per CDR3 protein. The data show 500,000 or so distinct CDR3 sequences, approximately 5.3% seen once. General study findings and limits: Blood from ankylosing spondylitis patients appeared to carry a characteristic roughly 8-variant TCR beta motif. There was reportedly significant enrichment of clones that were disease-linked in matched ankylosing spondylitis synovial fluid.

This CDR3 region has 16 residues. From germline, CDR1 is SGHDT and CDR2 YYEEEE. Trimming stripped 4 bases from V and 7 bases from J, with 21 bases between. This clonotype was found a few times. Its antigen is currently unknown. Material for sequencing was blood, either unsorted or a sorted T cell fraction (not recorded which). The source of this sequence is a male donor with ankylosing spondylitis. The chain uses TRBV5-6 and TRBJ2-1; tentatively, D is TRBD2 (7 bases). CDR3 region: CASSMDGRARGNEQFF. The CDR3 bases are TGTGCCAGCAGCATGGATGGGAGGGCCAGGGGAAATGAGCAGTTCTTC.